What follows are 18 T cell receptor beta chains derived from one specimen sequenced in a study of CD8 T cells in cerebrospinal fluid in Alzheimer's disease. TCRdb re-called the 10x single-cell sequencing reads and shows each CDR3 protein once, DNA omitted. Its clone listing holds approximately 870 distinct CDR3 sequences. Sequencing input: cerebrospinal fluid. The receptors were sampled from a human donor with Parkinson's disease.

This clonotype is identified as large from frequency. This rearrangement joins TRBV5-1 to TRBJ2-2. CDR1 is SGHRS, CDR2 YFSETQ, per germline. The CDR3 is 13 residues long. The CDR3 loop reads CASSGQNTGELFF.

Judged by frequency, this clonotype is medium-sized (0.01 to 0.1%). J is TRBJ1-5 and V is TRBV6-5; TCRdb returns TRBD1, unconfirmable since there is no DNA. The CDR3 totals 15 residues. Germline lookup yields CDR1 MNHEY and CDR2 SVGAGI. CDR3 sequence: CASSSAGGVNQPQHF.

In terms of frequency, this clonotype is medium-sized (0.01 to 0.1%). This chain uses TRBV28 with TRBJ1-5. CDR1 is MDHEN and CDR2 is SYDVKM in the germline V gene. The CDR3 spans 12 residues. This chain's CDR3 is CASSTVSQPQHF.

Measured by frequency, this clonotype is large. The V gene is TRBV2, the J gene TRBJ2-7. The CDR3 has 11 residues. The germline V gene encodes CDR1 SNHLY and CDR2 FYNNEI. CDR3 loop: CASRQTYEQYF.

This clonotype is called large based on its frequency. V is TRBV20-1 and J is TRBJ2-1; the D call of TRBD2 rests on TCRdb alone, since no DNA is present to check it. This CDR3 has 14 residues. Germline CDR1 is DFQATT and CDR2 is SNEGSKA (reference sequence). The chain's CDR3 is CSASEGLGYNEQFF.

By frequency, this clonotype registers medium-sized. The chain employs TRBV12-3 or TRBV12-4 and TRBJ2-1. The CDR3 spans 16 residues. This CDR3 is CASSLRDLIPYNEQFF.

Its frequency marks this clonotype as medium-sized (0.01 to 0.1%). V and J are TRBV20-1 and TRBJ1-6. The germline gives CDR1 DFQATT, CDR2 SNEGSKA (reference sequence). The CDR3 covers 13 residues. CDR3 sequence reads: CSANSGYNSPLHF.

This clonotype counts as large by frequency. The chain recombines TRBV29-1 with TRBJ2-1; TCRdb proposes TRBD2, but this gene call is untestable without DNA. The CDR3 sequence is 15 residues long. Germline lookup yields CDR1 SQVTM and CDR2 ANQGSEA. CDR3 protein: CSVGLAGISYNEQFF.

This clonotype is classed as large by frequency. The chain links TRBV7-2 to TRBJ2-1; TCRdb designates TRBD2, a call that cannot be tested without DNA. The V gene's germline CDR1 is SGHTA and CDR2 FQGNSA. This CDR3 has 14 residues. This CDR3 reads CASSGLAGGSEQFF.

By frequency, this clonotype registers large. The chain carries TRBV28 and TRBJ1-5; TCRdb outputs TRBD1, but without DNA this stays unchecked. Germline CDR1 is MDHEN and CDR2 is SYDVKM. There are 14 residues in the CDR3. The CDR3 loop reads CASSWGGDNQPQHF.

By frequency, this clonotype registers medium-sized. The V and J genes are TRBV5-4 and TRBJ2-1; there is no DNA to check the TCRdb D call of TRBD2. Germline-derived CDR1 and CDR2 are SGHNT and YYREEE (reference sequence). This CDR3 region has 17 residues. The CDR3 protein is CASSLAGVSGGSNEQFF.

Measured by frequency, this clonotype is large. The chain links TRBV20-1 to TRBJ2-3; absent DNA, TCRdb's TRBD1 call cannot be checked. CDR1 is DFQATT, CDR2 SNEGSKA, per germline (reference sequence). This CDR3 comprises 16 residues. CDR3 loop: CSARDPLGGHRDTQYF.

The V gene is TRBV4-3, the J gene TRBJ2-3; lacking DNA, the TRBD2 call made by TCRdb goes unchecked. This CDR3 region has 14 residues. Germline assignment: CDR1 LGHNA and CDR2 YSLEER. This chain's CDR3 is CASSTRDFTDTQYF.

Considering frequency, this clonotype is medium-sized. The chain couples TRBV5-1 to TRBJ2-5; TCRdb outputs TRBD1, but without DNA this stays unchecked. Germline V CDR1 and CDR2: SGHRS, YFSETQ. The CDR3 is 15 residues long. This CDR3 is CASSLAGGAMETQYF.

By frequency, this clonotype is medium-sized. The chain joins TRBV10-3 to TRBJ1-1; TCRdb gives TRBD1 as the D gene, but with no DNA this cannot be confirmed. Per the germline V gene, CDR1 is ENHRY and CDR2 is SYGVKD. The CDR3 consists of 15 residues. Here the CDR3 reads CAIRLRQGASTEAFF.

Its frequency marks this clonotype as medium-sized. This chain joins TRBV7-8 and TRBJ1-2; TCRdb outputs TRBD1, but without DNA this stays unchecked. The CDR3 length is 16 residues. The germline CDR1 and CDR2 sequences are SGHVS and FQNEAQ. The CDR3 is CASSTNLQGFDYGYTF. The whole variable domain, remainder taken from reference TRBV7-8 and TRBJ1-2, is GAGVSQSPRYKVAKRGQDVALRCDPISGHVSLFWYQQALGQGPEFLTYFQNEAQLDKSGLPSDRFFAERPEGSVSTLKIQRTQQEDSAVYLCASSTNLQGFDYGYTFGSGTRLTVV.

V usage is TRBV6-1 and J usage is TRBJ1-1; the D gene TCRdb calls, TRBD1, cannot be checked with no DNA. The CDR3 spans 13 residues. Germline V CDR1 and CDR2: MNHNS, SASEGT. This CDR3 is CASSESQGVRAFF.

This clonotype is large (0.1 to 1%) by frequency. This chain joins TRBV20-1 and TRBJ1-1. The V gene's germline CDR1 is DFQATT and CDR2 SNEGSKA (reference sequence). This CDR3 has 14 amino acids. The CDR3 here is CSARVLGSNTEAFF.